The rows below give T cell receptor beta chains drawn from one sample of a study of control samples from healthy donors and cancer patients. Here immunoSEQ multiplex PCR was the method, and the copy in TCRdb shows in-frame clones only, minus some. Of about 120,000 clones in the sample, over 85% were seen once. Sequencing was carried out using blood. These receptors were collected from a man aged 25-40 years in good health. The CDR3 runs from the conserved cysteine through the conserved F or W. The D gene is left open where the match is weak. Not every row has a clone size; where given, it reads once, few, many or a size class.

v_call: TRBV27; clone_size: NA; d_call: TRBD1; j_call: TRBJ2-1; cdr3_aa: CASSLAGTGAANEQFF; cdr3_nt: TGTGCCAGCAGTTTGGCCGGGACAGGGGCTGCCAATGAGCAGTTCTTC
v_call: TRBV19; clone_size: once; d_call: NA; j_call: TRBJ1-4; cdr3_aa: CASSMGAGVEKLFF; cdr3_nt: TGTGCCAGTAGTATGGGGGCAGGAGTCGAAAAACTGTTTTTT
v_call: TRBV5-5; clone_size: NA; d_call: TRBD1; j_call: TRBJ2-7; cdr3_aa: CASSLGTGGYEQYF; cdr3_nt: TGTGCCAGCAGCTTGGGAACAGGGGGCTACGAGCAGTACTTC
v_call: TRBV27; clone_size: NA; d_call: TRBD1; j_call: TRBJ1-2; cdr3_aa: CASSPGQGTLRRLANYGYTF; cdr3_nt: TGTGCCAGCAGCCCCGGACAGGGTACCCTCCGTCGTCTAGCTAACTATGGCTACACCTTC
v_call: TRBV28; clone_size: NA; d_call: TRBD1; j_call: TRBJ1-2; cdr3_aa: CASTQGGYGGYTF; cdr3_nt: TGTGCCAGCACCCAGGGGGGGTACGGTGGCTACACCTTC
v_call: TRBV6-2/TRBV6-3; clone_size: NA; d_call: TRBD1; j_call: TRBJ1-4; cdr3_aa: CASSYSSGTGSQKLFF; cdr3_nt: TGTGCCAGCAGTTACTCCTCCGGGACAGGGAGTCAAAAACTGTTTTTT
v_call: TRBV30; clone_size: NA; d_call: TRBD1; j_call: TRBJ1-5; cdr3_aa: CAWGDRGGQPQHF; cdr3_nt: TGTGCCTGGGGAGACAGGGGCGGGCAGCCCCAGCATTTT
v_call: TRBV6-5; clone_size: NA; d_call: NA; j_call: TRBJ2-1; cdr3_aa: CASSYFFGGYEQFF; cdr3_nt: TGTGCCAGCAGTTACTTCTTTGGGGGGTATGAGCAGTTCTTC
v_call: TRBV19; clone_size: NA; d_call: NA; j_call: TRBJ1-5; cdr3_aa: CASSIEEGHQPQHF; cdr3_nt: TGTGCCAGTAGTATAGAAGAGGGGCATCAGCCCCAGCATTTT
v_call: TRBV5-1; clone_size: NA; d_call: TRBD1; j_call: TRBJ1-5; cdr3_aa: CASSLDPGQGSNQPQHF; cdr3_nt: TGCGCCAGCAGCTTGGACCCGGGACAGGGCTCAAATCAGCCCCAGCATTTT
v_call: TRBV10-2; clone_size: NA; d_call: NA; j_call: TRBJ2-7; cdr3_aa: CASSDAVAGITYEQYF; cdr3_nt: TGCGCCAGCAGTGATGCGGTGGCGGGAATAACCTACGAGCAGTACTTC
v_call: TRBV6-5; clone_size: NA; d_call: TRBD1; j_call: TRBJ1-1; cdr3_aa: CASRRTRGSGTEAFF; cdr3_nt: TGTGCCAGCAGACGGACCAGGGGGTCTGGAACTGAAGCTTTCTTT
v_call: TRBV4-3; clone_size: NA; d_call: NA; j_call: TRBJ1-3; cdr3_aa: CASSQDYVSGNTIYF; cdr3_nt: TGCGCCAGCAGCCAAGATTACGTCTCCGGAAACACCATATATTTT
v_call: TRBV4-1; clone_size: NA; d_call: NA; j_call: TRBJ2-1; cdr3_aa: CASSLRVSSYNEQFF; cdr3_nt: TGCGCCAGCAGCCTACGGGTTAGCTCCTACAATGAGCAGTTCTTC
v_call: TRBV6-4; clone_size: NA; d_call: TRBD1; j_call: TRBJ1-4; cdr3_aa: CASSASGQGGEKLFF; cdr3_nt: TGTGCCAGCAGTGCCTCGGGACAGGGTGGCGAAAAACTGTTTTTT
v_call: TRBV5-6; clone_size: NA; d_call: NA; j_call: TRBJ2-5; cdr3_aa: CASSSGVSLQETQYF; cdr3_nt: TGTGCCAGCAGCTCAGGAGTGTCTCTTCAAGAGACCCAGTACTTC
v_call: TRBV2; clone_size: NA; d_call: TRBD1; j_call: TRBJ1-6; cdr3_aa: CASVLPGQGADSPLHF; cdr3_nt: TGTGCCAGCGTCCTTCCGGGACAGGGGGCTGATTCACCCCTCCACTTT
v_call: TRBV6-5; clone_size: NA; d_call: NA; j_call: TRBJ2-1; cdr3_aa: CASRGLGRVYNEQFF; cdr3_nt: TGTGCCAGCAGAGGACTTGGACGGGTATACAATGAGCAGTTCTTC
v_call: TRBV18; clone_size: NA; d_call: NA; j_call: TRBJ2-5; cdr3_aa: CASSAGGGETQYF; cdr3_nt: TGTGCCAGCTCAGCAGGAGGCGGAGAGACCCAGTACTTC
v_call: TRBV6-2/TRBV6-3; clone_size: NA; d_call: NA; j_call: TRBJ1-3; cdr3_aa: CASSYGGAGNTIYF; cdr3_nt: TGTGCCAGCAGTTACGGGGGAGCTGGAAACACCATATATTTT
v_call: TRBV27; clone_size: NA; d_call: NA; j_call: TRBJ2-3; cdr3_aa: CASSLLRGLTDTQYF; cdr3_nt: TGTGCCAGCAGTTTACTTCGGGGGCTCACGGATACGCAGTATTTT
v_call: TRBV7-6; clone_size: NA; d_call: NA; j_call: TRBJ2-7; cdr3_aa: CASSLVAATYEQYF; cdr3_nt: TGTGCCAGCAGCTTAGTGGCGGCTACCTACGAGCAGTACTTC
v_call: TRBV6-5; clone_size: NA; d_call: NA; j_call: TRBJ2-5; cdr3_aa: CASSTISRGTQYF; cdr3_nt: TGTGCCAGCAGTACCATCTCGAGGGGGACCCAGTACTTC
v_call: TRBV4-3; clone_size: NA; d_call: NA; j_call: TRBJ1-2; cdr3_aa: CASSQDLGGTSYGYTF; cdr3_nt: TGCGCCAGCAGCCAAGATTTGGGGGGAACCAGCTATGGCTACACCTTC
v_call: TRBV27; clone_size: NA; d_call: TRBD1; j_call: TRBJ1-4; cdr3_aa: CASSERQGGGNEKLFF; cdr3_nt: TGTGCCAGCAGTGAGCGACAGGGGGGGGGTAATGAAAAACTGTTTTTT